The 8 T cell receptor beta chains given below trace back to one sample, sequenced in a study of cytomegalovirus exposure and HLA in healthy donors. Primers included in the PCR were 60 Vbeta and 13 Jbeta primers. Repertoires were generated with immunoSEQ multiplex PCR, while TCRdb's copy carries only in-frame clones and drops some. The sample lists 250,000 to 350,000 clones, roughly 90% seen once, with roughly 4% in the top ten. Sequencing was carried out using PBMCs. All receptors come from a man aged 35 to 55 in good health and CMV-seropositive.

The table lists this clone with a count of one. The chain has TRBV28 and TRBJ2-1; TRBD2 is a possible D gene (6 bases). The CDR3 consists of 13 residues. V was shortened by 10 bases and J by 7 bases, with 17 bases between the two germline ends. Germline lookup yields CDR1 MDHEN and CDR2 SYDVKM. Here the CDR3 reads CATFRGSSNEQFF. The CDR3 region has the DNA TGTGCCACCTTCCGGGGGTCCAGTAATGAGCAGTTCTTC.

The chain carries TRBV27 and TRBJ2-1; 8 bases are a match to TRBD1. Germline V lookup: CDR1 MNHEY, CDR2 SMNVEV (reference sequence). The CDR3 runs to 14 residues. V shed 1 base, J shed 6 bases, and the junction held 2 bases outside the gene matches. CDR3 amino acids: CASSLYTGGNEQFF. CDR3 in DNA: TGTGCCAGCAGTTTATATACAGGGGGCAATGAGCAGTTCTTC.

The genes are TRBV10-3 and TRBJ2-7, with D possibly matching TRBD2 (6 bases). Germline CDR1 ENHRY, CDR2 SYGVKD. Trimming pared 0 bases from V and 3 bases from J, leaving 12 bases between. The CDR3 has 15 residues. The CDR3 here is CAISESGGLNYEQYF. DNA for the CDR3: TGTGCCATCAGTGAGTCGGGAGGACTGAACTACGAGCAGTACTTC.

This clone is a singleton in its sample. Here the CDR3 DNA reads TGTGCCTGGAGTGTAACCGGGACTGGGTACCAAGAGACCCAGTACTTC. This codes for CAWSVTGTGYQETQYF. The V call is TRBV30, the J call TRBJ2-5; D possibly corresponds to TRBD2 (6 bases). CDR3 length: 16 residues. Germline CDR1 GTSNPN, CDR2 SVGIG (reference sequence). Trimming pared 0 bases from V and 0 bases from J, leaving 14 bases between.

In nucleotides, the CDR3 is TGTGCCAGCAGCCAAGGTATTCTGCGGGGTTTGCGTGACACTGAAGCTTTCTTT. It encodes CASSQGILRGLRDTEAFF. The rearrangement uses TRBV7-9 and TRBJ1-1; D ambiguous. Looked up from germline, CDR1 is SEHNR and CDR2 is FQNEAQ (reference sequence). The CDR3 loop spans 18 amino acids. Between the trimmed V and J ends, which lost 5 bases and 3 bases, there was a span of 25 bases. The whole variable domain, remainder taken from reference TRBV7-9 and TRBJ1-1, is DTGVSQNPRHKITKRGQNVTFRCDPISEHNRLYWYRQTLGQGPEFLTYFQNEAQLEKSRLLSDRFSAERPKGSFSTLEIQRTEQGDSAMYLCASSQGILRGLRDTEAFFGQGTRLTVV.

The chain carries TRBV6-5 and TRBJ2-3; D may be TRBD1 (6 bases). The ends were cut back, 5 bases at V and 6 bases at J, with 12 bases in the middle. This CDR3 is built from 13 residues. Germline-derived CDR1 and CDR2 are MNHEY and SVGAGI. In DNA, the CDR3 is TGTGCCAGCAGTCCGATCAGGGGTGATACGCAGTATTTT. This encodes CASSPIRGDTQYF.

The table lists this clone with a count of one. The V and J genes are TRBV5-1 and TRBJ2-2; 7 nucleotides match TRBD1. Germline loops: CDR1 SGHRS, CDR2 YFSETQ. The junction had 5 bases not matched to a gene; V was cut back by 3 bases and J by 6 bases. The CDR3 consists of 14 residues. The CDR3 nucleotides are TGCGCCAGCAGCTCGGCGACAGGGCCCGGGGAGCTGTTTTTT. Translating gives CASSSATGPGELFF.

The chain has TRBV11-2 and TRBJ1-3; D call uncertain. There are 15 residues in the CDR3. Germline V lookup: CDR1 SGHAT, CDR2 FQNNGV. V lost 2 bases to trimming and J lost 4 bases, with 12 bases between them. DNA of the CDR3: TGTGCCAGCAGCTTATCGGGTCAATTAGGAAACACCATATATTTT. Protein sequence: CASSLSGQLGNTIYF.